This paragraph covers one T cell receptor beta chain sequence. Its cognate antigen is unknown. The data stem from a study of immune cell composition in non-small cell lung cancer. Study-level points and caveats: Shared sequences between tumour-reactive and dominant in vivo clones were not proven. Top 10 clone scores and clonality were higher in squamous than adenocarcinoma.

V was pared by 4 bases and J by 4 bases, with 15 bases between. Per germline, CDR1 SGHRS and CDR2 YFSETQ. This CDR3 is 15 amino acids long. The method was immunoSEQ multiplex PCR; TCRdb's version includes in-frame clones alone and lacks a portion of them. Among 4,800 or so clones listed, about 83% were seen once. V gene TRBV5-1 combines with J gene TRBJ2-1, with TRBD2 as a possible D gene (7 bases). Sample: lung tumor tissue. The origin of this receptor is a human donor with non-small cell lung cancer. In DNA, the CDR3 is TGCGCCAGCAGCCTACGGGGGGCCACATACAATGAGCAGTTCTTC. Its protein product is CASSLRGATYNEQFF.